This entry lists 5 T cell receptor beta chains sequenced from one sample in a study of T-cell memory formation after mild COVID-19. TCRdb re-called the 5' RACE reads through MiXCR, storing one row per CDR3 protein. The repertoire holds over 120,000 distinct CDR3 sequences, with less than 20% as singletons. Material for sequencing was PBMCs or a T cell subset sorted from them (not recorded which). The source is an adult woman who had mild COVID-19 (a few samples of this study predate the infection). Cell type and time point are not known.

This chain links TRBV29-1 with TRBJ2-3; TRBD2 is a possible D gene (5 bases). The CDR3 contains 15 residues. Germline V gene lookup returns CDR1 SQVTM and CDR2 ANQGSEA. V lost 4 bases to trimming and J lost 1 base, with 15 bases between them. The CDR3, as DNA: TGCAGCGTTGCCCCCCCTAGCCGGGGCACAGATACGCAGTATTTT. Encoded protein: CSVAPPSRGTDTQYF.

The chain recombines TRBV12-3 or TRBV12-4 with TRBJ2-7; TRBD1 is a possible D gene (6 bases). The CDR3 covers 14 residues. Trimming took 6 bases from V and 3 from J, leaving 15 bases between them. CDR3 coding DNA: TGTGCCAGCAGCCACTTAGGACAGATCTACGAGCAGTACTTC. Translation: CASSHLGQIYEQYF.

This clonotype was recorded at least ten times. The chain carries TRBV2 and TRBJ1-2; no clear D. Trimming removed 6 bases from V and 5 bases from J, with 13 bases in between. The length of the CDR3 is 13 residues. Germline assignment: CDR1 SNHLY and CDR2 FYNNEI. CDR3 nucleotide sequence: TGTGCCAGCAGCCCCAGTCCGGTTTATGGCTACACCTTC. Protein: CASSPSPVYGYTF.

This rearrangement joins TRBV24-1 to TRBJ2-7, with 9 positions matching TRBD2. Trimming removed 12 bases from V and 3 bases from J; junction bases left unmatched: 14. The V gene's germline CDR1 is KGHDR and CDR2 SFDVKD. The length of the CDR3 is 15 residues. CDR3 loop: CAAGAGGPWFYEQYF. DNA for the CDR3: TGTGCCGCGGGGGCGGGAGGGCCCTGGTTCTACGAGCAGTACTTC.

The sample holds a few counts of this clonotype. This sequence joins TRBV6-6 and TRBJ1-3; a weak D match, TRBD1 (5 bases). Germline CDR1 reads MNHNY; CDR2 reads SVGAGI (reference sequence). V lost 6 bases and J 0 bases, leaving 12 bases between the germline ends. The CDR3 runs to 15 residues. Here the CDR3 reads CASRDPGSSGNTIYF. The CDR3 region has the DNA TGTGCCAGCAGGGACCCAGGGAGCTCTGGAAACACCATATATTTT.